This TCR beta chain was found in a study of blood T cell repertoires in COVID-19. Original analysis: Amplification of reference gene primers was used by the study to estimate nucleated cell counts. Sequencing was performed with immunoSEQ multiplex PCR; in TCRdb, only in-frame clones are kept and a portion is missing. V and J calls plus clone size are reproduced from that table; the DNA served to infer D and trimming. The repertoire holds roughly 70,000 clones, with around 77% as singletons. The V and J ends lost 6 bases and 3 bases respectively, with 13 bases between them. This CDR3 is built from 14 residues. The germline V gene encodes CDR1 KGHSH and CDR2 LQKENI.

The J gene is TRBJ2-3, the V gene TRBV18; D is perhaps TRBD2 (6 bases). This receptor was taken from a man in his 70s with COVID-19, enrolled during active disease. Material: peripheral blood. In nucleotides, the CDR3 is TGTGCCAGCTCTTTGTCGGGGGATACAGATACGCAGTATTTT. This gives the protein CASSLSGDTDTQYF.